These 16 T cell receptor beta chains share one sample of origin, sequenced in a study of cytomegalovirus exposure and HLA in healthy donors (dated by TCRdb to 2017 to 2019). Library prep was done by the immunoSEQ multiplex PCR assay. This is the immuneACCESS table as TCRdb keeps it, with only in-frame sequences that have V and J called. A part of the clones is gone; compared with another copy, unresolved V genes explain less than half, and the rest is unexplained. The sample has about 190,000 clones on record, approximately 84% of them singletons. The ten largest clones capture under 7.5% of the sample. Source material: PBMCs. These receptors all come from a man between 18 and 35 years old in good health and CMV-seropositive.

The chain employs TRBV19 and TRBJ2-7; 11 bases map to TRBD1. The CDR3 loop spans 14 amino acids. J lost 3 bases, V lost 5 bases, and 3 bases had no gene match. Germline V lookup: CDR1 LNHDA, CDR2 SQIVND (reference sequence). CDR3 sequence reads: CASSLGTGGYEQYF. The CDR3 DNA reads as TGTGCCAGTAGTTTGGGGACAGGGGGCTACGAGCAGTACTTC.

CDR3 sequence (DNA): TGTGCCAGCAGCTTAGCGCTCGGACTAGCCACCGTGCGGAATGAGCAGTTCTTC. Translated, it gives CASSLALGLATVRNEQFF. This rearrangement joins TRBV7-2 to TRBJ2-1; 8 bases match TRBD2. CDR3 length: 18 residues. Germline trimming cut 0 bases from V and 7 bases from J; bases unmatched to any gene: 14. CDR1 is SGHTA and CDR2 is FQGNSA in the germline V gene. Full variable domain (rest looked up from reference TRBV7-2 and TRBJ2-1): GAGVSQSPSNKVTEKGKDVELRCDPISGHTALYWYRQSLGQGLEFLIYFQGNSAPDKSGLPSDRFSAERTGGSVSTLTIQRTQQEDSAVYLCASSLALGLATVRNEQFFGPGTRLTVL.

The chain links TRBV28 to TRBJ2-5; 8 bases agree with TRBD1. The CDR3 loop spans 14 amino acids. Per germline, CDR1 MDHEN and CDR2 SYDVKM. V shed 7 bases, J shed 4 bases, and the junction held 8 bases outside the gene matches. The CDR3 loop is CASTRTGTRETQYF. The CDR3 region has the DNA TGTGCCAGCACCCGGACAGGGACAAGAGAGACCCAGTACTTC. The full variable domain, its missing parts supplied by reference TRBV28 and TRBJ2-5, is DVKVTQSSRYLVKRTGEKVFLECVQDMDHENMFWYRQDPGLGLRLIYFSYDVKMKEKGDIPEGYSVSREKKERFSLILESASTNQTSMYLCASTRTGTRETQYFGPGTRLLVL.

This clone was picked up many times. The chain has TRBV7-9 and TRBJ2-2; 12 bases line up with TRBD2. The CDR3 extends over 17 amino acids. Germline V gives CDR1 SEHNR, CDR2 FQNEAQ (reference sequence). Losses at the gene ends were 5 bases for V and 4 bases for J; bases not matched to a gene: 8. CDR3 nucleotides: TGTGCCAGCAGCCCGACTAGCGGGAGCCTTAGCACCGGGGAGCTGTTTTTT. Protein: CASSPTSGSLSTGELFF. The whole variable domain, remainder taken from reference TRBV7-9 and TRBJ2-2, is DTGVSQNPRHKITKRGQNVTFRCDPISEHNRLYWYRQTLGQGPEFLTYFQNEAQLEKSRLLSDRFSAERPKGSFSTLEIQRTEQGDSAMYLCASSPTSGSLSTGELFFGEGSRLTVL.

DNA for the CDR3: TGTGCCAGCAGCCGGGACAGGGGGCTGCCGTACTTC. This gives the protein CASSRDRGLPYF. This chain uses TRBV5-4 with TRBJ2-7; 12 bases agree with TRBD1. V shed 4 bases and J 12 bases; nucleotides not matched to a gene: 5. The CDR3 has 12 residues. The germline V gene has CDR1 SGHNT and CDR2 YYREEE (reference sequence). Full variable domain (outside the CDR3, taken from reference TRBV5-4 and TRBJ2-7): ETGVTQSPTHLIKTRGQQVTLRCSSQSGHNTVSWYQQALGQGPQFIFQYYREEENGRGNFPPRFSGLQFPNYSSELNVNALELDDSALYLCASSRDRGLPYFGPGTRLTVT.

This CDR3 is CASSLKAVGELFF. DNA for the CDR3: TGTGCCAGCAGCTTAAAGGCGGTCGGGGAGCTGTTTTTT. The V call is TRBV7-3, the J call TRBJ2-2; D is undetermined. V was cut by 1 base and J by 7 bases, with 7 bases left in between. The CDR3 extends over 13 amino acids. Germline V gene lookup returns CDR1 SGHTA and CDR2 FQGTGA.

CDR3 in amino acids: CASRSSDQPQHF. In nucleotides, the CDR3 is TGTGCCAGCAGATCCAGTGATCAGCCCCAGCATTTT. This sequence joins TRBV6-5 and TRBJ1-5, with no clear D. The germline gives CDR1 MNHEY, CDR2 SVGAGI. This CDR3 comprises 12 residues. V lost 6 bases, J lost 5 bases, and 8 bases lay in between.

The V and J genes are TRBV2 and TRBJ1-1; perhaps TRBD1 as D (6 bases). The CDR3 is made up of 13 amino acids. Trimming pared 10 bases from V and 1 base from J, leaving 13 bases between. Per the germline V gene, CDR1 is SNHLY and CDR2 is FYNNEI. The chain's CDR3 is CATNGQPNTEAFF. DNA of the CDR3: TGTGCCACCAACGGACAGCCGAACACTGAAGCTTTCTTT.

This clone was found a few times. The V and J genes are TRBV19 and TRBJ2-7; D may be TRBD1 (5 bases). The CDR3 has 13 amino acids. Germline V gene sequence: CDR1 LNHDA, CDR2 SQIVND (reference sequence). V dropped 5 bases and J dropped 5 bases, with 13 bases sitting between them. CDR3 residues: CASSPDKDHEQYF. The CDR3 DNA reads as TGTGCCAGTAGTCCGGACAAAGATCACGAGCAGTACTTC.

This chain joins TRBV11-3 and TRBJ1-5; 8 nucleotides align to TRBD1. Germline assignment: CDR1 SGHNT and CDR2 YENEEA. The CDR3 sequence is 17 residues long. The V and J ends lost 2 bases and 0 bases, in that order; junction bases with no gene match: 6. DNA for the CDR3: TGTGCCAGCAGCTTATATAACGACAGGGGTAGCAATCAGCCCCAGCATTTT. Its translation is CASSLYNDRGSNQPQHF.

The rearrangement joins TRBV5-4 to TRBJ2-1; 9 bases are shared with TRBD1. The germline gives CDR1 SGHNT, CDR2 YYREEE (reference sequence). This CDR3 contains 15 residues. V trimming: 4 bases; J trimming: 5 bases; junction bases outside the gene matches: 7. CDR3 residues: CASSARDRDDNEQFF. The CDR3 nucleotides read TGTGCCAGCAGCGCTAGGGACAGGGATGACAATGAGCAGTTCTTC.

The V gene is TRBV10-3, the J gene TRBJ1-2, with TRBD1 matching over 9 bases. Trimming took 5 bases from V and 4 from J; bases not matched to a gene: 11. Germline CDR1 ENHRY, CDR2 SYGVKD. The CDR3 is 16 residues long. CDR3 coding DNA: TGTGCCATCAGTCAAACCGGGGACAGGGCCATCTATGGCTACACCTTC. It yields the protein CAISQTGDRAIYGYTF.

V gene TRBV9 combines with J gene TRBJ1-1; no definite D call. Germline V gene sequence: CDR1 SGDLS, CDR2 YYNGEE. This CDR3 is built from 15 residues. Trimming pared 0 bases from V and 0 bases from J, leaving 9 bases between. CDR3 in DNA: TGTGCCAGCAGCGTAGCTTTAGACATGAACACTGAAGCTTTCTTT. Protein: CASSVALDMNTEAFF.

This chain joins TRBV15 and TRBJ2-7; 10 bases fit TRBD1. This CDR3 spans 14 amino acids. Germline CDR1 and CDR2: LNHNV and YYDKDF (reference sequence). V dropped 3 bases and J dropped 4; count of bases not matched to a gene: 3. The CDR3 loop is CATSRGQGMYEQYF. In nucleotides, the CDR3 is TGTGCCACCAGCAGGGGACAGGGGATGTACGAGCAGTACTTC.

The V and J genes are TRBV30 and TRBJ2-2; 8 nucleotides align to TRBD2. This CDR3 has 14 amino acids. The J segment lost 6 bases and the V segment lost 4 bases, leaving 7 bases of the junction unmatched. Germline V gene data show CDR1 as GTSNPN and CDR2 as SVGIG (reference sequence). The chain's CDR3 is CAWMGTSTAGELFF. CDR3 nucleotides: TGTGCCTGGATGGGGACTAGTACGGCCGGGGAGCTGTTTTTT.

The chain links TRBV27 to TRBJ2-3, with 8 bases matching TRBD2. V lost 7 bases, J lost 5 bases, and 14 bases stayed unmatched. The CDR3 has 16 residues. Germline V gene lookup returns CDR1 MNHEY and CDR2 SMNVEV (reference sequence). The CDR3 nucleotides read TGTGCCAGCATCCCTTGGGGGACTAGTCCTATAGATACGCAGTATTTT. It translates to CASIPWGTSPIDTQYF.